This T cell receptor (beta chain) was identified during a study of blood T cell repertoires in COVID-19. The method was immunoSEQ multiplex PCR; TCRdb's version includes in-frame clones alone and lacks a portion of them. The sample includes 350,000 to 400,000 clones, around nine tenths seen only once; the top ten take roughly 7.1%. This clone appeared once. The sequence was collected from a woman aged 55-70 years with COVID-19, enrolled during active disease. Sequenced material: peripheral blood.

The chain's CDR3 is CASRAGNADTQYF. CDR3 sequence (DNA): TGTGCCAGCAGAGCGGGGAACGCAGATACGCAGTATTTT. This chain joins TRBV7-3 and TRBJ2-3; 7 bases agree with TRBD2. The germline CDR1 and CDR2 sequences are SGHTA and FQGTGA. The CDR3 loop spans 13 amino acids. V lost 6 bases to trimming and J lost 4 bases; unmatched junction nucleotides: 4.